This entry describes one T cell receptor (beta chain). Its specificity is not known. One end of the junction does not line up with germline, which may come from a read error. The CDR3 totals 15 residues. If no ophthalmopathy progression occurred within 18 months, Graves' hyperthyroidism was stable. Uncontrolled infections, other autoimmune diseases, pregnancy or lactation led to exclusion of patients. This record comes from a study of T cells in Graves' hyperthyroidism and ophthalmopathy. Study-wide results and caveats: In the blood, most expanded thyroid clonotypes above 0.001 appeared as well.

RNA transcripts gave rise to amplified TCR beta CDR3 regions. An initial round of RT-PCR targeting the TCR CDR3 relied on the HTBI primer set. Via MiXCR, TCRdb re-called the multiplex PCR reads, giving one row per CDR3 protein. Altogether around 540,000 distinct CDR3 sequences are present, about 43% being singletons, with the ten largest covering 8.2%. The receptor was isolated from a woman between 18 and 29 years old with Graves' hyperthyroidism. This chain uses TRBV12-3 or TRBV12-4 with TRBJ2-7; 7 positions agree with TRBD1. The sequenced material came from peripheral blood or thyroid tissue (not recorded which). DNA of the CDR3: TGTGCCAGCAGTCCGCATGGGGACAGTGTCTACGAGCGGTACTTC. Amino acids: CASSPHGDSVYERYF.